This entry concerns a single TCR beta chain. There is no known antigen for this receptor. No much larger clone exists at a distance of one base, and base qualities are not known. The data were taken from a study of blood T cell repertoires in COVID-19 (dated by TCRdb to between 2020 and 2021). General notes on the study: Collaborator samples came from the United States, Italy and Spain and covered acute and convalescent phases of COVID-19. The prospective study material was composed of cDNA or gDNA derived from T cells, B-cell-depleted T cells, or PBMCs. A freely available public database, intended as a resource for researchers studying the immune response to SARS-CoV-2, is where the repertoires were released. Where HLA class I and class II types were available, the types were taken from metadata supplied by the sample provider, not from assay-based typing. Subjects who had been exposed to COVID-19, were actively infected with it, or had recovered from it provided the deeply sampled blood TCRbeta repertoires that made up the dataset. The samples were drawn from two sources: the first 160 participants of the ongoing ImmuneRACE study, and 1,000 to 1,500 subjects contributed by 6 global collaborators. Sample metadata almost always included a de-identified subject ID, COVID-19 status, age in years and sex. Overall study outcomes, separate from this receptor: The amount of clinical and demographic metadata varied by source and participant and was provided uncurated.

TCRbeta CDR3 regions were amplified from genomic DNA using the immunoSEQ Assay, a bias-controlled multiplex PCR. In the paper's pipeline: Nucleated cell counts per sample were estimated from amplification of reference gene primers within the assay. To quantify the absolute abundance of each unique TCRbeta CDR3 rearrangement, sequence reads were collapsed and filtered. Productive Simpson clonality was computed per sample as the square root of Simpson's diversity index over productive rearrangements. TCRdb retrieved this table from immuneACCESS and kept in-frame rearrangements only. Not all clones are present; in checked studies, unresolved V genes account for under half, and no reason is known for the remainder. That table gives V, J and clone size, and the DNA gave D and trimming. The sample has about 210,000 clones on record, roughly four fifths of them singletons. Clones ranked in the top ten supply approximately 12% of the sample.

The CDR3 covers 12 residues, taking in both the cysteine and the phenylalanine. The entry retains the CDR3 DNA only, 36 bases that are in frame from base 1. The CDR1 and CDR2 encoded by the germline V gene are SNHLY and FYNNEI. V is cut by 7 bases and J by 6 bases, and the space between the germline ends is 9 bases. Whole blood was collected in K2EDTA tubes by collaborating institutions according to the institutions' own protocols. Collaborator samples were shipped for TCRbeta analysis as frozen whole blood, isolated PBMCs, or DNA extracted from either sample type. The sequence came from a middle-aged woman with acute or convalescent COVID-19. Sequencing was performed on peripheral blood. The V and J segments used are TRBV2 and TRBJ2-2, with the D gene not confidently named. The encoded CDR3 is CASIYGPGELFF. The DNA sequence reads TGTGCCAGCATATATGGGCCCGGGGAGCTGTTTTTT. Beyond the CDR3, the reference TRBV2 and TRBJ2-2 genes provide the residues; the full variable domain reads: EPEVTQTPSHQVTQMGQEVILRCVPISNHLYFYWYRQILGQKVEFLVSFYNNEISEKSEIFDDQFSVERPDGSNFTLKIRSTKLEDSAMYFCASIYGPGELFFGEGSRLTVL.